This TCR beta chain was profiled in a study of T cell clones after liver transplantation. Study background: Post-transplant blood was tracked for graft-donor-reactive T cell clones identified in a pre-transplant mixed lymphocyte reaction.

The germline CDR1 and CDR2 sequences are SGHRS and YFSETQ. The V and J ends lost 2 bases and 1 base respectively, with 7 bases between them. The CDR3 loop spans 15 amino acids. This clone is a singleton in its sample. Here immunoSEQ multiplex PCR was the method, and the copy in TCRdb shows in-frame clones only, minus some. The sample consists of 77,000 or so clones, around 80% of them appearing once. The V call is TRBV5-1, the J call TRBJ2-6; D is uncertain. The sequences come from CD4+ T cells from blood, collected 12 months after liver transplant. This clonotype originated in a human patient who received a liver transplant. T cells may partly derive from the graft donor. CDR3 in amino acids: CASSFQQSGANVLTF. The CDR3 DNA is TGCGCCAGCAGCTTTCAACAATCTGGGGCCAACGTCCTGACTTTC.